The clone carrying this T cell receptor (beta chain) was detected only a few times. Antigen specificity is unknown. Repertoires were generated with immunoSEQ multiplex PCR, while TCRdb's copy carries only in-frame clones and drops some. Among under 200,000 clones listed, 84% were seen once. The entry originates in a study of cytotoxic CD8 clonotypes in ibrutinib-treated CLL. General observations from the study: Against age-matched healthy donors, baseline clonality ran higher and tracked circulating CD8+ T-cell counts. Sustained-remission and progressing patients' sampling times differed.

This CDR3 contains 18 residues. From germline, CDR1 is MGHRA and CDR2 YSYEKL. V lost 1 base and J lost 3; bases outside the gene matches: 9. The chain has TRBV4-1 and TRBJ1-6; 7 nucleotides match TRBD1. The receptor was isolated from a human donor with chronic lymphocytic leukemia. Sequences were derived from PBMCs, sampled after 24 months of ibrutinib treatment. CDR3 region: CASSQVMDRLNYNSPLHF. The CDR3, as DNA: TGCGCCAGCAGCCAAGTGATGGACAGGCTTAACTATAATTCACCCCTCCACTTT.